A selection of T cell receptor beta chains follows, all from one sample in a study of T cell changes during pregnancy in multiple sclerosis. The assay was immunoSEQ multiplex PCR, and TCRdb's table has in-frame clones only and misses some. This sample has about 100,000 clones, with roughly 93% found just once. The sample in question was peripheral blood, obtained before pregnancy. The receptors here all came from a female donor with multiple sclerosis, enrolled in a pregnancy study. CDR3s include the opening cysteine and the closing phenylalanine or tryptophan. A D gene is named only where the DNA matches it firmly. The size entry is marked missing in some rows and otherwise reads once, few, many or a size class.

abundance: .; len: 17; d_gene: TRBD2; j_gene: TRBJ2-1; v_gene: TRBV5-1; CDR3nt: TGCGCCAGCAGCTTGATGGTAGTGACTAGCGGGGACAATGAGCAGTTCTTC; CDR3aa: CASSLMVVTSGDNEQFF
abundance: .; len: 13; d_gene: .; j_gene: TRBJ1-2; v_gene: TRBV4-2; CDR3nt: TGTGCCAGCAGCCAATTTGGGAGCCATGGCTACACCTTC; CDR3aa: CASSQFGSHGYTF
abundance: .; len: 13; d_gene: .; j_gene: TRBJ2-2; v_gene: TRBV7-3; CDR3nt: TGTGCCAGCAGTGACGCCGGCGGCGGGGAGCTGTTTTTT; CDR3aa: CASSDAGGGELFF
abundance: .; len: 14; d_gene: .; j_gene: TRBJ2-5; v_gene: TRBV30; CDR3nt: TGTGCCTGGAGTGTACGTTCGGGGAAAGAGACCCAGTACTTC; CDR3aa: CAWSVRSGKETQYF
abundance: .; len: 12; d_gene: .; j_gene: TRBJ2-7; v_gene: TRBV19; CDR3nt: TGTGCCAGTACCAACCAGTATGATGAGCAGTACTTC; CDR3aa: CASTNQYDEQYF
abundance: .; len: 16; d_gene: .; j_gene: TRBJ2-7; v_gene: TRBV4-1; CDR3nt: TGCGCCAGCAGCCCGATACTACAGGGCAGGGCCTACGAGCAGTACTTC; CDR3aa: CASSPILQGRAYEQYF
abundance: .; len: 14; d_gene: .; j_gene: TRBJ2-7; v_gene: TRBV5-4; CDR3nt: TGTGCCAGCAGCCCTGACAGTTTCACCTACGAGCAGTACTTC; CDR3aa: CASSPDSFTYEQYF
abundance: medium-sized; len: 12; d_gene: .; j_gene: TRBJ2-1; v_gene: TRBV19; CDR3nt: TGTGCCAGTAGTATAGGCTGGGAGGAGCAGTTCTTC; CDR3aa: CASSIGWEEQFF
abundance: .; len: 14; d_gene: .; j_gene: TRBJ1-3; v_gene: TRBV7-7; CDR3nt: TGTGCCAGCAGCTTGACGAGGTTCGGAAACACCATATATTTT; CDR3aa: CASSLTRFGNTIYF
abundance: .; len: 14; d_gene: TRBD1; j_gene: TRBJ1-2; v_gene: TRBV28; CDR3nt: TGTGCCAGCAGTCCGACAGGGGCCTTATATGGCTACACCTTC; CDR3aa: CASSPTGALYGYTF
abundance: .; len: 16; d_gene: TRBD2; j_gene: TRBJ2-4; v_gene: TRBV6-6; CDR3nt: TGTGCCAGCAGTTACCCGGCTAGCGGTCCCAAAAACATTCAGTACTTC; CDR3aa: CASSYPASGPKNIQYF
abundance: .; len: 11; d_gene: .; j_gene: TRBJ2-5; v_gene: TRBV7-9; CDR3nt: TGTCTCTCCGGGCAGGGCGAGACCCAGTACTTC; CDR3aa: CLSGQGETQYF
abundance: .; len: 14; d_gene: .; j_gene: TRBJ1-2; v_gene: TRBV19; CDR3nt: TGTGCCAGTAGTAGTGACGGGTACAACTATGGCTACACCTTC; CDR3aa: CASSSDGYNYGYTF
abundance: .; len: 13; d_gene: .; j_gene: TRBJ1-5; v_gene: TRBV6-1; CDR3nt: TGTGCCAGCAGTGGCCAGGGGTATCAGCCCCAGCATTTT; CDR3aa: CASSGQGYQPQHF
abundance: .; len: 13; d_gene: TRBD2; j_gene: TRBJ2-5; v_gene: TRBV5-1; CDR3nt: TGCGCCAGCAAGGTGGGAGGGCAAGAGACCCAGTACTTC; CDR3aa: CASKVGGQETQYF
abundance: .; len: 15; d_gene: .; j_gene: TRBJ2-7; v_gene: TRBV4-1; CDR3nt: TGCGCCAGCAGCCAAGAGGAGAGGAGCTCCTACGAGCAGTACTTC; CDR3aa: CASSQEERSSYEQYF